This entry lists 22 T cell receptor beta chains sequenced from one sample in a study of T-cell memory formation after mild COVID-19. TCRdb ran MiXCR on the 5' RACE reads and lists one entry per CDR3 protein. The sample consists of more than 150,000 distinct CDR3 sequences, around a tenth of them appearing once. Sample: PBMCs or a T cell subset sorted from them (not recorded which). The origin of the receptors is a man aged 18 to 29 who had mild COVID-19 (a few samples of this study predate the infection). Cell type and time point are not known.

In its sample, this clonotype was seen a few times. This chain uses TRBV6-1 with TRBJ1-4, with D possibly TRBD1 on 5 matching bases. The germline V gene has CDR1 MNHNS and CDR2 SASEGT. V lost 10 bases, J lost 5 bases, and 17 bases lay in between. The CDR3 totals 14 residues. The CDR3 nucleotides are TGTGCCATCGCGACGGGGGACGGGAATGAAAAACTGTTTTTT. This codes for CAIATGDGNEKLFF.

This clonotype has a handful of counts. The rearrangement links TRBV20-1 to TRBJ1-5; D call uncertain. Germline V lookup: CDR1 DFQATT, CDR2 SNEGSKA (reference sequence). V dropped 4 bases and J dropped 1 base, with 11 bases sitting between them. This CDR3 is built from 14 residues. The DNA for the CDR3 is TGCAGTGCTACGCAAACGGACAGCAATCAGCCCCAGCATTTT. As protein: CSATQTDSNQPQHF.

In its sample, this clonotype was seen a few times. The V gene is TRBV4-1, the J gene TRBJ2-3, with TRBD1 as a possible D gene (5 bases). From germline, CDR1 is MGHRA and CDR2 YSYEKL. The ends were cut back, 7 bases at V and 5 bases at J, with 13 bases in the middle. The CDR3 runs 13 residues. CDR3: CASTGLDRDTQYF. Here the CDR3 DNA reads TGCGCCAGCACAGGGCTAGATAGAGATACGCAGTATTTT.

This clonotype was seen at least ten times. The CDR3 protein is CASSFRGADTQYF. Here the CDR3 DNA reads TGTGCCAGCAGTTTCCGGGGGGCAGATACGCAGTATTTT. This sequence joins TRBV7-2 and TRBJ2-3; 7 bases line up with TRBD2. From germline, CDR1 is SGHTA and CDR2 FQGNSA. After removal of 6 bases from V and 4 bases from J, the junction contained 4 bases not matched to a gene. The CDR3 runs 13 residues. Looking up the rest from reference TRBV7-2 and TRBJ2-3 gives the full variable domain: GAGVSQSPSNKVTEKGKDVELRCDPISGHTALYWYRQSLGQGLEFLIYFQGNSAPDKSGLPSDRFSAERTGGSVSTLTIQRTQQEDSAVYLCASSFRGADTQYFGPGTRLTVL.

This clonotype was detected only a few times. The chain links TRBV4-1 to TRBJ1-2; 9 nucleotides align to TRBD1. J gave up 0 bases and V 4 bases, and 3 bases lay outside the gene matches. The CDR3 extends over 15 amino acids. Germline V gives CDR1 MGHRA, CDR2 YSYEKL. As DNA, the CDR3 is TGCGCCAGCAGCCGGGGGACAGGGACTAACTATGGCTACACCTTC. Its translation: CASSRGTGTNYGYTF.

The chain links TRBV9 to TRBJ1-2; D gene uncertain. V was pared by 0 bases and J by 8 bases, with 11 bases between. Germline V lookup: CDR1 SGDLS, CDR2 YYNGEE. The CDR3 covers 13 residues. CDR3 in amino acids: CASSVGGAGGYTF. CDR3 DNA: TGTGCCAGCAGCGTAGGCGGCGCGGGAGGCTACACCTTC.

The sample holds a few counts of this clonotype. The V call is TRBV18, the J call TRBJ1-1, with D unresolved. There are 13 residues in the CDR3. The germline V and J ends were trimmed by 6 bases and 2 bases, with 10 bases remaining between them. CDR1 and CDR2 (germline): KGHSH, LQKENI. This CDR3 is CASSPIGNTEAFF. CDR3 bases: TGTGCCAGCTCCCCAATCGGTAACACTGAAGCTTTCTTT. The variable domain in full, with the rest retrieved from reference TRBV18 and TRBJ1-1, is NAGVMQNPRHLVRRRGQEARLRCSPMKGHSHVYWYRQLPEEGLKFMVYLQKENIIDESGMPKERFSAEFPKEGPSILRIQQVVRGDSAAYFCASSPIGNTEAFFGQGTRLTVV.

The chain recombines TRBV19 with TRBJ1-5, with 7 bases identical to TRBD1. The CDR3 has 14 amino acids. The V and J ends lost 8 bases and 4 bases, in that order; junction bases with no gene match: 8. Germline values: CDR1 LNHDA, CDR2 SQIVND (reference sequence). The CDR3 here is CASDPGQNNQPQHF. The CDR3 DNA reads as TGTGCCAGTGACCCGGGACAGAATAATCAGCCCCAGCATTTT.

This clonotype has at least ten counts. This chain uses TRBV20-1 with TRBJ1-5; 9 bases agree with TRBD1. After removal of 5 bases from V and 6 bases from J, the junction contained 8 bases not matched to a gene. Germline-derived CDR1 and CDR2 are DFQATT and SNEGSKA (reference sequence). This CDR3 has 14 residues. The CDR3 loop reads CSAATGGSSQPQHF. CDR3 DNA sequence: TGCAGTGCTGCCACAGGGGGCTCAAGTCAGCCCCAGCATTTT.

This clonotype was seen ten or more times. This chain joins TRBV6-5 and TRBJ1-2, with a possible D match to TRBD1 (5 bases). Germline V gene sequence: CDR1 MNHEY, CDR2 SVGAGI. V gave up 3 bases and J gave up 2 bases, with 10 bases separating them. CDR3 length: 14 amino acids. CDR3: CASSYSPGNYGYTF. The CDR3 bases are TGTGCCAGCAGTTATTCGCCAGGGAACTATGGCTACACCTTC.

The chain is built from TRBV5-1 and TRBJ2-7, with a possible D match to TRBD2 (5 bases). V shed 4 bases and J shed 2 bases, with 10 bases lying between them. CDR3 length: 13 residues. Germline CDR1 reads SGHRS; CDR2 reads YFSETQ. The CDR3 loop is CASSPEAPYEQYF. CDR3 DNA sequence: TGCGCCAGCAGCCCGGAGGCCCCCTACGAGCAGTACTTC.

There are many counts of this clonotype. The chain couples TRBV7-9 to TRBJ2-1, with D possibly being TRBD1 (6 bases). This CDR3 contains 13 residues. Trimming took off 6 bases at V and 3 bases at J, with 9 bases between the two ends. Germline CDR1 reads SEHNR; CDR2 reads FQNEAQ (reference sequence). The DNA of the CDR3 is TGTGCCAGCAGGGCGGACAGCTACAATGAGCAGTTCTTC. Protein product: CASRADSYNEQFF. Complete variable domain (other parts from reference TRBV7-9 and TRBJ2-1): DTGVSQNPRHKITKRGQNVTFRCDPISEHNRLYWYRQTLGQGPEFLTYFQNEAQLEKSRLLSDRFSAERPKGSFSTLEIQRTEQGDSAMYLCASRADSYNEQFFGPGTRLTVL.

A few counts support this clonotype. This chain joins TRBV10-2 and TRBJ2-1; the D gene is possibly TRBD2 (5 bases). This CDR3 has 16 residues. CDR1 and CDR2 from the germline V gene are WSHSY and SAAADI. The V and J ends lost 7 bases and 9 bases respectively, with 25 bases between them. CDR3 nucleotides: TGCGCCAGCACCGCAGGAAAGGACTTCGTGGCTGGTGAGCAGTTCTTC. Translation gives CASTAGKDFVAGEQFF.

The V call is TRBV7-2, the J call TRBJ1-2; 10 positions agree with TRBD1. Per the germline V gene, CDR1 is SGHTA and CDR2 is FQGNSA. V was pared by 1 base and J by 11 bases, with 13 bases of the junction left unmatched. The CDR3 sequence is 16 residues long. The CDR3 sequence: CASSLVGTGAKALYTF. CDR3 DNA sequence: TGTGCCAGCAGCTTAGTTGGGACAGGGGCCAAGGCGCTGTACACCTTC. Based on the CDR3 plus reference TRBV7-2 and TRBJ1-2, the full variable domain is GAGVSQSPSNKVTEKGKDVELRCDPISGHTALYWYRQSLGQGLEFLIYFQGNSAPDKSGLPSDRFSAERTGGSVSTLTIQRTQQEDSAVYLCASSLVGTGAKALYTFGSGTRLTVV.

The rearrangement uses TRBV29-1 and TRBJ2-2, with 10 bases lining up with TRBD2. CDR3 length equals 15 residues. The germline V gene encodes CDR1 SQVTM and CDR2 ANQGSEA. J lost 8 bases, V lost 3 bases, and 9 bases had no gene match. CDR3 sequence reads: CSVDLASGGVGELFF. The CDR3 nucleotides are TGCAGCGTTGATTTGGCTAGCGGGGGTGTAGGGGAGCTGTTTTTT.

The table lists this clonotype with a few counts. The chain employs TRBV6-2 or TRBV6-3 and TRBJ2-7; TRBD1 is a possible D gene (5 bases). Trimming stripped 3 bases from V and 5 bases from J, with 8 bases between. This CDR3 has 12 residues. Germline CDR1 reads MNHEY; CDR2 reads SVGEGT. This CDR3 is CASSYRGNEQYF. In nucleotides, the CDR3 is TGTGCCAGCAGTTATAGGGGTAACGAGCAGTACTTC.

This clonotype came up a few times. V and J are TRBV20-1 and TRBJ2-5; no definite D call. Germline CDR1 reads DFQATT; CDR2 reads SNEGSKA (reference sequence). This CDR3 comprises 12 residues. V lost 2 bases, J lost 9 bases, and 13 bases lay in between. CDR3 amino acids: CSARSKLAAQYF. CDR3 sequence (DNA): TGCAGTGCTAGAAGCAAACTCGCCGCCCAGTACTTC.

The sample holds a few counts of this clonotype. The chain combines TRBV20-1 with TRBJ1-4, with D possibly TRBD1 on 6 matching bases. The germline V gene has CDR1 DFQATT and CDR2 SNEGSKA (reference sequence). V was pared by 6 bases and J by 8 bases, with 16 bases between. The CDR3 is made up of 13 amino acids. In DNA, the CDR3 is TGCAGTGCAAACAGGGCGGGAACCGAAAAACTGTTTTTT. Translation: CSANRAGTEKLFF.

This clonotype has only a few counts. CDR3 in DNA: TGCAGCGCGACAGGTCGGGAGACCCAGTACTTC. Protein: CSATGRETQYF. The genes are TRBV29-1 and TRBJ2-5, with a weak D call TRBD1 (6 bases). V lost 7 bases and J 5 bases, leaving 11 bases between the germline ends. CDR3 size: 11 residues. Germline CDR1 is SQVTM and CDR2 is ANQGSEA.

This clonotype was detected a few times. The chain joins TRBV6-1 to TRBJ1-3; unclear D gene. Trimming removed 6 bases from V and 0 bases from J, with 15 bases in between. CDR1 is MNHNS and CDR2 is SASEGT in the germline V gene. The length of the CDR3 is 16 residues. The CDR3 loop reads CASRRKTGVSGNTIYF. The DNA for the CDR3 is TGTGCCAGCAGACGCAAAACGGGAGTCTCTGGAAACACCATATATTTT.

The V call is TRBV6-5, the J call TRBJ2-2; 8 bases agree with TRBD1. V lost 0 bases to trimming and J lost 5 bases; unmatched junction nucleotides: 5. The germline CDR1 and CDR2 sequences are MNHEY and SVGAGI. The CDR3 consists of 16 residues. CDR3 amino acids: CASSYSGQGWTGELFF. The CDR3 region has the DNA TGTGCCAGCAGTTACTCAGGACAGGGTTGGACCGGGGAGCTGTTTTTT.

The rearrangement joins TRBV11-3 to TRBJ1-1; TRBD1 aligns across 7 bases. CDR3 length: 13 residues. The germline V gene encodes CDR1 SGHNT and CDR2 YENEEA. With 5 bases clipped from V and 3 bases from J, the junction kept 3 bases outside the gene matches. In DNA form, the CDR3 reads TGTGCCAGCAGCCCAGGGGGGGACACTGAAGCTTTCTTT. Protein sequence: CASSPGGDTEAFF.